Below are 15 T cell receptor beta chains sequenced from a single sample in a study of cytomegalovirus exposure and HLA in healthy donors. Primers included in the PCR were 60 Vbeta and 13 Jbeta primers. The table came from immunoSEQ multiplex PCR; TCRdb's copy has only in-frame clones and leaves some out. Of 90,000 or so clones listed, 55% to 75% were seen once; the top ten hold 16%. The sample consisted of PBMCs. These receptor sequences come from a woman in her late teens or twenties in good health and CMV-seropositive.

V usage is TRBV7-9 and J usage is TRBJ1-4, with D tentatively TRBD1 (6 bases). The CDR3 has 15 residues. Between the trimmed V and J ends, which lost 7 bases and 4 bases, there was a span of 16 bases. Germline CDR1 and CDR2: SEHNR and FQNEAQ (reference sequence). CDR3 loop: CASTLSGGGNEKLFF. The CDR3 DNA reads as TGTGCCAGCACTCTATCTGGGGGCGGTAATGAAAAACTGTTTTTT.

The V and J genes are TRBV6-5 and TRBJ2-5; no firm D call. Trimming removed 2 bases at V and 1 base at J, with 8 bases between. The CDR3 consists of 14 residues. The V gene's germline CDR1 is MNHEY and CDR2 SVGAGI. The CDR3 nucleotides are TGTGCCAGCAGTTACGGCATAAGCCAAGAGACCCAGTACTTC. Translating gives CASSYGISQETQYF.

The chain carries TRBV5-1 and TRBJ1-5, with 9 positions matching TRBD1. The J segment lost 4 bases and the V segment lost 3 bases, leaving 2 bases of the junction unmatched. The CDR3 contains 14 residues. Germline CDR1 reads SGHRS; CDR2 reads YFSETQ. CDR3 sequence (DNA): TGCGCCAGCAGCTCGGGACAGGGAAATCAGCCCCAGCATTTT. It specifies CASSSGQGNQPQHF.

This chain uses TRBV7-9 with TRBJ2-7; TRBD2 aligns across 8 bases. Losses at the gene ends were 4 bases for V and 3 bases for J; bases not matched to a gene: 5. In germline, CDR1 is SEHNR, CDR2 FQNEAQ (reference sequence). The CDR3 contains 14 residues. Here the CDR3 reads CASSSLAGGYEQYF. The CDR3 DNA reads as TGTGCCAGCAGCTCCCTTGCGGGGGGCTACGAGCAGTACTTC.

This clone has a handful of counts. This sequence joins TRBV6-4 and TRBJ2-2, with D possibly matching TRBD1 (6 bases). V was pared by 4 bases and J by 3 bases, with 6 bases between. The CDR3 loop spans 13 amino acids. Per the germline V gene, CDR1 is MRHNA and CDR2 is SNTAGT. The CDR3 coding sequence is TGTGCCAGCAGTGGGACAGACACCGGGGAGCTGTTTTTT. Residues: CASSGTDTGELFF.

The rearrangement links TRBV13 to TRBJ2-3; 8 nucleotides agree with TRBD1. J was trimmed by 5 bases and V by 0 bases; bases with no gene match: 1. Germline-derived CDR1 and CDR2 are PRHDT and FYEKMQ (reference sequence). This CDR3 has 14 amino acids. CDR3 sequence: CASSLGRGQDTQYF. The CDR3 DNA is TGTGCCAGCAGCTTAGGCAGGGGGCAAGATACGCAGTATTTT. The full variable domain, its missing parts supplied by reference TRBV13 and TRBJ2-3, is AAGVIQSPRHLIKEKRETATLKCYPIPRHDTVYWYQQGPGQDPQFLISFYEKMQSDKGSIPDRFSAQQFSDYHSELNMSSLELGDSALYFCASSLGRGQDTQYFGPGTRLTVL.

The chain recombines TRBV29-1 with TRBJ2-3; TRBD2 is a possible D gene (7 bases). This CDR3 has 13 amino acids. Per the germline V gene, CDR1 is SQVTM and CDR2 is ANQGSEA. V was cut by 5 bases and J by 5 bases, with 14 bases left in between. Written as DNA, the CDR3 is TGCAGCGTTTCGGGGGGACATGTAGATACGCAGTATTTT. Its translation: CSVSGGHVDTQYF.

CDR3 bases: TGTGCCAGCAGAGCGAGCGGGAGGGCCGGCAATGAGCAGTTCTTC. Translating gives CASRASGRAGNEQFF. This chain joins TRBV2 and TRBJ2-1; 10 bases line up with TRBD2. Unmatched junction bases numbered 8, after V lost 6 bases and J lost 6 bases. This CDR3 comprises 15 residues. Germline assignment: CDR1 SNHLY and CDR2 FYNNEI.

The chain is built from TRBV6-5 and TRBJ2-5; TRBD2 matches at 15 bases. TRBJ2-7 explains the end of the DNA better; the J call may be wrong. Germline CDR1 MNHEY, CDR2 SVGAGI. There are 16 residues in the CDR3. CDR3 protein: CASSYFGTSGGYEQYF. The CDR3 DNA reads as TGTGCCAGCAGTTACTTCGGGACTAGCGGGGGGTACGAGCAGTACTTC.

This chain links TRBV9 with TRBJ2-7; 7 bases match TRBD1. The CDR3 has 14 residues. V lost 3 bases, J lost 5 bases, and 8 bases stayed unmatched. Germline CDR1 and CDR2: SGDLS and YYNGEE. CDR3 DNA sequence: TGTGCCAGCAGCGCCACCGACAGGGTCGACGAGCAGTACTTC. As protein: CASSATDRVDEQYF.

This sequence joins TRBV2 and TRBJ2-7; D gene uncertain. Trimming took off 5 bases at V and 4 bases at J, with 12 bases between the two ends. The CDR3 is 13 amino acids. The germline V gene has CDR1 SNHLY and CDR2 FYNNEI. This chain's CDR3 is CASSLGIGYEQYF. The CDR3 DNA follows: TGTGCCAGCAGTTTAGGTATCGGGTACGAGCAGTACTTC.

The chain joins TRBV10-1 to TRBJ1-5; no clear D gene. This CDR3 comprises 13 residues. CDR1 WNHNN and CDR2 SYGVQD come from the germline V gene (reference sequence). V dropped 4 bases and J dropped 6 bases, with 10 bases sitting between them. The CDR3 nucleotides are TGCGCCAGCAGTGGCCCCCGGGGTCAGCCCCAGCATTTT. This codes for CASSGPRGQPQHF.

The gene calls are TRBV5-1 and TRBJ2-7; weak D call: TRBD2 (5 bases). Germline V gene sequence: CDR1 SGHRS, CDR2 YFSETQ. V was pared by 0 bases and J by 2 bases, with 12 bases between. This CDR3 has 15 amino acids. CDR3 sequence (DNA): TGCGCCAGCAGCTTGGGCCCGGGGAGTACCTACGAGCAGTACTTC. It codes for CASSLGPGSTYEQYF.

The chain recombines TRBV27 with TRBJ2-5; D possibly corresponds to TRBD2 (5 bases). V was trimmed by 3 bases and J by 7 bases, leaving 15 bases between them. CDR3 length: 14 amino acids. Germline assignment: CDR1 MNHEY and CDR2 SMNVEV (reference sequence). Written as DNA, the CDR3 is TGTGCCAGCAGTTTGGGCGGCAGAGGGTCGACCCAGTACTTC. Its translation is CASSLGGRGSTQYF.

A single count supports this clone. The chain uses TRBV5-1 and TRBJ2-7; perhaps TRBD2 as D (6 bases). Per the germline V gene, CDR1 is SGHRS and CDR2 is YFSETQ. The CDR3 has 15 residues. V shed 8 bases and J shed 2 bases, with 20 bases lying between them. The DNA for the CDR3 is TGCGCCAGTCAAACTAGCAAGGAGTCTCCCTACGAGCAGTACTTC. Protein sequence: CASQTSKESPYEQYF.